This paragraph covers one T cell receptor beta chain sequence. Its recognized antigen is unknown. The record has no base qualities; no much larger clone is one base away. This record comes from a study of blood T cell repertoires in COVID-19 (dated by TCRdb to 2018 to 2020). For context, the study as a whole: Collaborator samples came from the United States, Italy and Spain and covered acute and convalescent phases of COVID-19. The material from the prospective study consisted of cDNA or gDNA derived from T cells, B-cell-depleted T cells, or PBMCs. Subjects who had been exposed to COVID-19, were actively infected with it, or had recovered from it provided the deeply sampled blood TCRbeta repertoires that made up the dataset. The repertoires were released in a freely available public database intended as a resource for research on the immune response to SARS-CoV-2. The samples were drawn from two sources: the first 160 participants of the ongoing ImmuneRACE study, and approximately 1,300 subjects contributed by 6 global collaborators. A de-identified subject ID, COVID-19 status, age in years and sex were almost always included in the sample metadata. Where available, HLA class I and class II types were obtained from metadata supplied by the sample provider rather than from assay-based typing. Beyond this particular receptor, the publication reports: The amount of clinical and demographic metadata varied by source and participant and was provided uncurated.

TCRbeta CDR3 regions were amplified from genomic DNA by means of the immunoSEQ Assay, a bias-controlled multiplex PCR. In the source study's methods: Within the assay, amplification of reference gene primers was used to estimate how many nucleated cells each sample contained. To quantify the absolute abundance of each unique TCRbeta CDR3 rearrangement, sequence reads were collapsed and filtered. Productive Simpson clonality was computed per sample as the square root of Simpson's diversity index over productive rearrangements. Entries here come from immuneACCESS through TCRdb and include only in-frame sequences with V and J called. Some clones fail to appear in such tables; in the studies checked, an unresolved V gene covers under half of the shortfall, and the cause of the remainder is unknown. The V and J calls and clone size are taken from that table; D and trimming were inferred from the DNA. For this sample there are 130,000 or so clones; 84% appear just once. The ten largest make up 3% to 3.5% of the sample.

Participants in the prospective study were aged roughly 18 to 90 years, lived in under 30 United States geographic areas, and enrolled through a virtual design. To assign participants to cohorts, the prospective study relied on clinical history that participants themselves reported in a screening survey and a study questionnaire. In the prospective study, mobile phlebotomists collected whole blood, serum and a nasopharyngeal or oropharyngeal swab from each participant. Prospective study participants could optionally give additional blood draws and questionnaires over an approximately two-month period. Prospective study blood samples were shipped either frozen or at room temperature before DNA extraction. From the cysteine through the phenylalanine, the CDR3 covers 14 amino acids. This entry keeps only the CDR3 DNA: 42 bases, framed from base 1. Per the germline V gene, SGHRS is the CDR1 and YFSETQ is the CDR2. Germline trimming amounts to 2 bases on V and 4 bases on J, with 4 as the count of junction bases outside the gene matches.

The sample comprised PBMCs or T cells enriched from blood (not recorded which). In this chain, TRBV5-1 is recombined with TRBJ2-7; 9 central bases correspond to TRBD1. This TCR came from a woman aged 50 to 60 with acute COVID-19. The CDR3 is CASSFTGGGYEQYF. The DNA sequence is TGCGCCAGCAGCTTTACAGGGGGCGGGTACGAGCAGTACTTC.